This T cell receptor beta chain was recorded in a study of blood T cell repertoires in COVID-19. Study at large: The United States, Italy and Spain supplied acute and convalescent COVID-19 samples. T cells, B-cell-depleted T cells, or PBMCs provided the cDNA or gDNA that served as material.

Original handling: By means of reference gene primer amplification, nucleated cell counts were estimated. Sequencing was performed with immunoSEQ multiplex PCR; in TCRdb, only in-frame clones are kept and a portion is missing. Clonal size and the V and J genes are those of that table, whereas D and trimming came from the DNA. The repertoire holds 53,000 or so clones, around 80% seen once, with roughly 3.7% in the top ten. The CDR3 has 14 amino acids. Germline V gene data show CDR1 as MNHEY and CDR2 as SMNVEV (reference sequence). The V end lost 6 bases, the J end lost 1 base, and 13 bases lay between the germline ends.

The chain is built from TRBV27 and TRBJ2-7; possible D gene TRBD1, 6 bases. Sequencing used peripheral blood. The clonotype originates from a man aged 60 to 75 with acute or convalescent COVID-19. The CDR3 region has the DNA TGTGCCAGCAGGGGGGCAGCCTATTCCTACGAGCAGTACTTC. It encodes CASRGAAYSYEQYF.